This T cell receptor (beta chain) was sequenced for a study of T-cell memory formation after mild COVID-19. Points from the study as a whole: Contracting clones, day 15 to 85, had balanced CD4/CD8, and later expanders favored CD4+. Pre-infection memory already had some responding clones, implying cross-reactive memory joined.

Notes on this clonotype: Its target is unknown.

Germline CDR1 and CDR2: SGHNT and YYREEE (reference sequence). With V trimmed by 4 bases and J by 3 bases, 6 bases remained unmatched. The CDR3 loop spans 14 amino acids. UMIs and sample barcodes were carried by the TCR alpha and TCR beta cDNA libraries that 5'RACE produced using constant-segment primers. One entry per CDR3 protein results from TCRdb running MiXCR on the 5' RACE reads. This sample yields a few hundred thousand distinct CDR3 sequences, of which roughly 21% are seen a single time; 9.5% to 15% belongs to the top ten. Source material: PBMCs or a T cell subset sorted from them (not recorded which). This sequence originates from an adult woman who had mild COVID-19 (a few samples of this study predate the infection). Cell type and time point are not known. The rearrangement uses TRBV5-4 and TRBJ2-7, with 8 nucleotides matching TRBD1. This CDR3 is CASSTSGTGYEQYF. The CDR3 DNA sequence: TGTGCCAGCAGCACCTCCGGGACAGGCTACGAGCAGTACTTC.